This T cell receptor beta chain was sequenced in a study of cytomegalovirus exposure and HLA in healthy donors. Notes on the study in general: Productive status was seen about 90% or about 30% of the time for most TCR beta V segments in an earlier analysis. Follow-up analysis seemed to connect common viral pathogens with several of the most significant clusters identified. One variant, a missense change in DCLRE1C, was linked in a later analysis to TCR beta V- and J-gene trimming.

For this clone: Its antigen is unknown.

Germline CDR1 MGHRA, CDR2 YSYEKL. J lost 2 bases, V lost 2 bases, and 6 bases had no gene match. This CDR3 is built from 15 residues. The PCR had 60 Vbeta and 13 Jbeta primers. Measured with immunoSEQ multiplex PCR; TCRdb has only the in-frame clones, and not every one. The profile shows 200,000 to 250,000 clones, roughly four fifths of them singletons. The gene calls are TRBV4-1 and TRBJ2-7; the match to TRBD1 covers 7 bases. This clonotype originated in a woman aged 60 to 75 in good health and CMV-seropositive. The sequenced material came from PBMCs. The CDR3 nucleotides are TGCGCCAGCAGCCAATCCTCCGGGACAGCCTACGAGCAGTACTTC. Translated: CASSQSSGTAYEQYF.